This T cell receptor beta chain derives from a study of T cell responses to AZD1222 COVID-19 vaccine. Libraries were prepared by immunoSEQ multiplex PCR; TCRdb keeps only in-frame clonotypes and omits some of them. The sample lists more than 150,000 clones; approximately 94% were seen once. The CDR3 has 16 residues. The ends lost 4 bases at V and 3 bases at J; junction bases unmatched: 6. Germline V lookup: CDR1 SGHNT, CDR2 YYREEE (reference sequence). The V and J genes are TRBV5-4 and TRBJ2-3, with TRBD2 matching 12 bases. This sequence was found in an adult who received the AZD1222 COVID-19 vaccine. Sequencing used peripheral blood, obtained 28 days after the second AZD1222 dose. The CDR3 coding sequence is TGTGCCAGCAGCACCAGGCTAGCGGGAGGGACAGATACGCAGTATTTT. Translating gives CASSTRLAGGTDTQYF.